Presented here are 3 T cell receptor beta chains from one specimen sequenced in a study of T cell responses to AZD1222 COVID-19 vaccine. Libraries were prepared by immunoSEQ multiplex PCR; TCRdb keeps only in-frame clonotypes and omits some of them. This sample yields 130,000 or so clones, of which roughly 90% are seen a single time; about 3% belongs to the top ten. Specimen: peripheral blood, collected on day 0 of AZD1222 vaccination. These TCRs come from an adult in good health.

This chain joins TRBV27 and TRBJ1-2; TRBD1 agrees at 8 bases. The CDR3 is made up of 16 amino acids. Trimming removed 2 bases from V and 7 bases from J; junction bases left unmatched: 12. The germline V gene encodes CDR1 MNHEY and CDR2 SMNVEV (reference sequence). CDR3 loop: CASSLGPRRGQSGYTF. Written as DNA, the CDR3 is TGTGCCAGCAGTTTAGGGCCGCGCAGGGGGCAAAGTGGCTACACCTTC.

This chain links TRBV11-2 with TRBJ1-2, with D possibly being TRBD1 (6 bases). With 5 bases removed from V and 8 bases from J, the gap between germline ends came to 21 bases. Germline loops: CDR1 SGHAT, CDR2 FQNNGV. This CDR3 spans 15 amino acids. The CDR3 loop is CASSHTHDRIRGYTF. CDR3 bases: TGTGCCAGCAGCCATACCCATGACAGGATTCGGGGCTACACCTTC.

This chain joins TRBV6-5 and TRBJ2-2, with 8 positions matching TRBD2. Germline V gene sequence: CDR1 MNHEY, CDR2 SVGAGI. CDR3 length equals 15 residues. The J segment lost 4 bases and the V segment lost 2 bases, leaving 3 bases of the junction unmatched. CDR3 nucleotides: TGTGCCAGCAGTTACGGCGGGAGGACCACCGGGGAGCTGTTTTTT. Protein product: CASSYGGRTTGELFF.